A single sample gave rise to the 17 T cell receptor beta chains below, sequenced in a study of tumor and adjacent non-tumor tissue in lung cancer (dated by TCRdb to the late 2010s). RNA was extracted from bulk unsorted tissue and checked for quality with a NanoDrop ND-1000 and an Agilent 2100. Libraries were made using multiplex PCR. The reads were generated on an Illumina HiSeq 2500. TCRbeta libraries were built by three rounds of nested PCR using primers (Table S4), following protocols modified from ARM-PCR. The public reads were reanalyzed by TCRdb: fastp trimming at Q25, MiXCR alignment, in-frame beta chains only. Merged by CDR3 protein, the rows form single entries marked with the most common genes and DNA. Present in this sample are about 76,000 distinct CDR3 sequences, nearly 70% of which were seen just once. The top ten clones comprise roughly 12% of the sample. Material: lung tumor tissue. Receptors were obtained from a woman aged 70-85 years with non-small cell lung cancer.

About this clonotype itself: Mismatch with germline at one junction end may stem from a read error. The rearrangement uses TRBV6-5 and TRBJ1-1, with 9 positions matching TRBD1. CDR3 length: 17 residues. Germline values: CDR1 MNHEY, CDR2 SVGAGI. The CDR3 DNA sequence: TGTGCCAACAGTTACTCTCAGACAGGGGGATTGAACTCTGAAGCTTTCTTT. Its protein is CANSYSQTGGLNSEAFF.

Turning to this clonotype: An end of the junction does not agree with germline; a read error may underlie this. V usage is TRBV20-1 and J usage is TRBJ2-3, with 10 bases matching TRBD2. The CDR3 is 16 residues long. Germline V gives CDR1 DFQATT, CDR2 SNEGSKA (reference sequence). Written as DNA, the CDR3 is TGTATTGTTCTAGCGGGAGAGGGAGGCGGCACAGATACGCAGTATTTT. It specifies CIVLAGEGGGTDTQYF.

In the case of this clonotype: Lacking the conserved final phenylalanine or tryptophan, this CDR3 likely reflects a read error. This chain uses TRBV6-6 with TRBJ2-7; TRBD2 agrees at 9 bases. Trimming at V came to 4 bases and at J to 9 bases, leaving 13 bases not matched to a gene. The CDR3 is made up of 15 amino acids. In germline, CDR1 is MNHNY, CDR2 SVGAGI (reference sequence). The CDR3 DNA is TGTGCCAGCAGTTCTCCCAGTAGCGGGAGAGACGGGCAGTACTCC. Its translation is CASSSPSSGRDGQYS.

By proportion, this clonotype is medium-sized. This chain uses TRBV6-5 with TRBJ1-1; D perhaps matches TRBD1 (5 bases). Between the trimmed V and J ends, which lost 0 bases and 5 bases, there was a span of 16 bases. The germline CDR1 and CDR2 sequences are MNHEY and SVGAGI. The CDR3 has 16 amino acids. The CDR3 region is CASSYSMGDGKTEAFF. As DNA, the CDR3 is TGTGCCAGCAGTTACTCCATGGGGGATGGTAAGACTGAAGCTTTCTTT.

About this clonotype: A junction boundary mismatches the germline segment, possibly from a read error. V usage is TRBV6-5 and J usage is TRBJ1-2; 7 bases match TRBD1. The CDR3 is 16 residues long. Germline V CDR1 and CDR2: MNHEY, SVGAGI. The CDR3 bases are TGTGCCAGCCGACGCGACAGCCCGACAGGGTCCTATAGCTACACCTTC. Its protein is CASRRDSPTGSYSYTF.

About this clonotype itself: The junction and the germline gene differ at one end; a read error may be behind it. The chain recombines TRBV12-3 or TRBV12-4 with TRBJ2-3, with D maybe TRBD2 (6 bases). The CDR3 loop spans 14 amino acids. The CDR3 DNA is TGTGCCAGCAGCCCGGGACTGGCGATAGATACGCGGTATTTT. Protein: CASSPGLAIDTRYF.

This sequence joins TRBV7-9 and TRBJ1-5; no clear D. The CDR3 loop spans 12 amino acids. Germline V CDR1 and CDR2: SEHNR, FQNEAQ (reference sequence). Between the trimmed V and J ends, which lost 5 bases and 7 bases, there was a span of 9 bases. In DNA, the CDR3 is TGTGCCAGCAGCCGGCCCGCACAGCCCCAGCATTTT. It encodes CASSRPAQPQHF.

This clonotype was found many times. The V call is TRBV5-4, the J call TRBJ2-3; 14 bases map to TRBD2. The trim removed 4 bases at V and 4 bases at J, leaving 5 bases unmatched. The CDR3 is 16 amino acids. CDR1 and CDR2 (germline): SGHNT, YYREEE (reference sequence). CDR3 residues: CASSMGLAGVSDTQYF. The CDR3, as DNA: TGTGCCAGCAGCATGGGACTAGCGGGAGTGTCAGATACGCAGTATTTT.

This sequence joins TRBV6-2 or TRBV6-3 and TRBJ2-1; tentatively, D is TRBD1 (6 bases). CDR1 is MNHEY and CDR2 is SVGEGT in the germline V gene. The CDR3 totals 18 residues. The germline V and J ends were trimmed by 0 bases and 4 bases, with 19 bases remaining between them. The CDR3 nucleotides read TGTGCCAGCAGTTACTCGGCATCCCGGGACAAACAATACAATGAGCAGTTCTTC. Translation: CASSYSASRDKQYNEQFF.

This clonotype showed up just a few times. The rearrangement uses TRBV20-1 and TRBJ2-3; the D is unclear. Trimming took 0 bases from V and 4 from J, leaving 8 bases between them. Germline assignment: CDR1 DFQATT and CDR2 SNEGSKA (reference sequence). CDR3 size: 13 residues. CDR3 amino acids: CSARDPQADTQYF. Written as DNA, the CDR3 is TGCAGTGCTAGAGATCCCCAGGCAGATACGCAGTATTTT.

With respect to this clonotype: Compared with germline, one end of the junction differs, possibly owing to a read error. The V and J genes are TRBV6-5 and TRBJ2-7; the match to TRBD1 covers 9 bases. The CDR3 length is 15 residues. Germline-derived CDR1 and CDR2 are MNHEY and SVGAGI. The CDR3 DNA sequence: TGTGCCAGTAGTTACGGGACAGGGCAAATCTACGAGCAGTATTTC. The encoded protein is CASSYGTGQIYEQYF.

The chain employs TRBV21-1 and TRBJ1-5; TRBD1, the D gene given by the table, was not confirmed from the DNA. TRBV21-1 is an annotated pseudogene. The CDR3 totals 15 residues. The CDR3 DNA is TGTGCCAGCAGCAAAGTCCGGGGGAACAATCAGCCCCAGCATTTT. Protein sequence: CASSKVRGNNQPQHF.

Of note for this clonotype: The conserved closing phenylalanine or tryptophan is absent in this CDR3, likely reflecting a read error. No DNA is shown, since the ends of the CDR3 on it are uncertain; the CDR3 is the one TCRdb lists. The V gene is TRBV6-2 or TRBV6-3, the J gene TRBJ2-1; TRBD1, as called in the table, went unchecked against the DNA. Per the germline V gene, CDR1 is MNHEY and CDR2 is SVGEGT. The CDR3 spans 15 amino acids, including both terminal residues. CDR3 residues: CASSRTGTGEGEQLL.

As concerns this clonotype: As the CDR3 is not closed by the conserved phenylalanine or tryptophan, this likely results from a read error. This chain joins TRBV10-1 and TRBJ2-7; D remains ambiguous. Trimming removed 6 bases at V and 0 bases at J, with 12 bases between. The CDR3 is 14 amino acids. From germline, CDR1 is WNHNN and CDR2 SYGVQD (reference sequence). The CDR3 coding sequence is TGCGCCAGCAGCCGGGTCCAGAGCTCCTACGAGCAGTACATC. It is translated as CASSRVQSSYEQYI.

The chain has TRBV28 and TRBJ2-1, with D unresolved. The CDR3 runs to 18 residues. The germline gives CDR1 MDHEN, CDR2 SYDVKM. V was clipped by 1 base and J by 9 bases, with 25 bases between them. CDR3 in DNA: TGTGCCAGCAGTTTATATGACGAGTCGGCCCCGGGCCTGGCTGAGCAGTTCTTC. Protein: CASSLYDESAPGLAEQFF.

The count of this clonotype is one. A junction boundary mismatches the germline segment, possibly from a read error. The chain carries TRBV7-9 and TRBJ2-1; TRBD2 aligns across 14 bases. Germline CDR1 and CDR2: SEHNR and FQNEAQ (reference sequence). This CDR3 has 18 residues. The CDR3 protein is CASSSNSGTSGSHNVQFF. CDR3 sequence (DNA): TGTGCCAGCAGCTCAAATTCCGGGACTAGCGGGAGTCACAATGTGCAGTTCTTC.

On this clonotype itself: One junction end does not reproduce the germline sequence, and a read error may be involved. This chain joins TRBV24-1 and TRBJ2-1, with TRBD1 matching over 7 bases. Germline-derived CDR1 and CDR2 are KGHDR and SFDVKD. The CDR3 totals 15 residues. CDR3 loop: CVTSDSRGLRNEQFF. CDR3 sequence (DNA): TGCGTCACCAGTGATTCAAGGGGGCTGAGAAATGAGCAGTTCTTC.